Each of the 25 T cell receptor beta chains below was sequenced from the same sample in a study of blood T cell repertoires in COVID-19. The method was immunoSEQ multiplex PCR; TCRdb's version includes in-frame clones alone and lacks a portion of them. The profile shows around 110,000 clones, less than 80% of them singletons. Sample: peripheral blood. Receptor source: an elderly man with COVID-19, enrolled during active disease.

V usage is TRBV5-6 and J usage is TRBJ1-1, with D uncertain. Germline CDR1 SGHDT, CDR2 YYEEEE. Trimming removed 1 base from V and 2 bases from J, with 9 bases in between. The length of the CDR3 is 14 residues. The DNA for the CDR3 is TGTGCCAGCAGCTTGAGAGGGATAAACACTGAAGCTTTCTTT. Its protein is CASSLRGINTEAFF. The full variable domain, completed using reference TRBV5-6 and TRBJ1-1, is DAGVTQSPTHLIKTRGQQVTLRCSPKSGHDTVSWYQQALGQGPQFIFQYYEEEERQRGNFPDRFSGHQFPNYSSELNVNALLLGDSALYLCASSLRGINTEAFFGQGTRLTVV.

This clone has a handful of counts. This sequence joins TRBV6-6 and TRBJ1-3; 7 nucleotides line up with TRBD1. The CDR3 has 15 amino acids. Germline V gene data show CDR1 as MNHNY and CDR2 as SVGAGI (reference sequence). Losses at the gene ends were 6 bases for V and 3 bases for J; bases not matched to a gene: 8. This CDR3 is CASRPGQEDGNTIYF. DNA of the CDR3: TGTGCCAGCAGACCCGGACAGGAGGATGGAAACACCATATATTTT.

CDR3 region: CSLSGVRSYNEQFF. The CDR3 DNA reads TGCAGCTTGTCCGGGGTTCGTTCGTACAATGAGCAGTTCTTC. The V call is TRBV29-1, the J call TRBJ2-1; D possibly corresponds to TRBD2 (5 bases). Germline CDR1 is SQVTM and CDR2 is ANQGSEA. This CDR3 comprises 14 residues. Trimming shortened V by 8 bases and J by 4 bases, and 18 bases separated the two germline ends.

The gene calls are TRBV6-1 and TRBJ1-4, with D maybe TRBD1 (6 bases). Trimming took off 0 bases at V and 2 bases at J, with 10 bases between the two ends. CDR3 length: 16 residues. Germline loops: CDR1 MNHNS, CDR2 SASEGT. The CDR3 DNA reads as TGTGCCAGCAGTGAAGCCCAGGGGTCGACTAATGAAAAACTGTTTTTT. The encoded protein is CASSEAQGSTNEKLFF.

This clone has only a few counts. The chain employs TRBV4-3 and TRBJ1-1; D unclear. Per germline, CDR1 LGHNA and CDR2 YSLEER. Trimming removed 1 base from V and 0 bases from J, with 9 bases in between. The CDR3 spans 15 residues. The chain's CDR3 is CASSQVGSMNTEAFF. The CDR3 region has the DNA TGCGCCAGCAGCCAAGTGGGCAGTATGAACACTGAAGCTTTCTTT.

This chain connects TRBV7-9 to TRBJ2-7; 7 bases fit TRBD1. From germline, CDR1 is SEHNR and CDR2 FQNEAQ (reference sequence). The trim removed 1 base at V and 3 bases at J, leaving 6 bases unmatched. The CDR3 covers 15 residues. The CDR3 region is CASSLGQGVFYEQYF. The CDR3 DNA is TGTGCCAGCAGCTTAGGGCAGGGGGTCTTCTACGAGCAGTACTTC.

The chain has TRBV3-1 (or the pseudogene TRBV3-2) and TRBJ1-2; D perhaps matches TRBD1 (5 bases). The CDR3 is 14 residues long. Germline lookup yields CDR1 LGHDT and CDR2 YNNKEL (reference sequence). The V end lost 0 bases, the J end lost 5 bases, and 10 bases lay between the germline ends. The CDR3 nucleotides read TGTGCCAGCAGCCAAGACGGGGGTGGGTATGGCTACACCTTC. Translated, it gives CASSQDGGGYGYTF.

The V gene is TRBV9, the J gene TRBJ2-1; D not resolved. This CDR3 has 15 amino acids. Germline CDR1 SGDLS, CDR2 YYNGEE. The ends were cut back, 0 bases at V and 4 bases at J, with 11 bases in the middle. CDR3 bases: TGTGCCAGCAGCGTAGGAGGCGGCTATTACAATGAGCAGTTCTTC. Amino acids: CASSVGGGYYNEQFF.

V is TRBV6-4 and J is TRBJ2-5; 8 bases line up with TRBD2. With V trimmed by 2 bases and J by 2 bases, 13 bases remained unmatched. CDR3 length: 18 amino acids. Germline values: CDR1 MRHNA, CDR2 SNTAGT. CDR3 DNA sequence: TGTGCCAGCAGTGACCCGGAGGGACGGGAGCGGGGGCAAGAGACCCAGTACTTC. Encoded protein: CASSDPEGRERGQETQYF.

Here the CDR3 DNA reads TGCGCCAGCAGCTTGGGGACTTCAACTAATGAAAAACTGTTTTTT. It specifies CASSLGTSTNEKLFF. This rearrangement joins TRBV5-1 to TRBJ1-4; D call uncertain. There are 15 residues in the CDR3. Trimming left V 0 bases short and J 0 bases short, with 6 bases between. The V gene's germline CDR1 is SGHRS and CDR2 YFSETQ.

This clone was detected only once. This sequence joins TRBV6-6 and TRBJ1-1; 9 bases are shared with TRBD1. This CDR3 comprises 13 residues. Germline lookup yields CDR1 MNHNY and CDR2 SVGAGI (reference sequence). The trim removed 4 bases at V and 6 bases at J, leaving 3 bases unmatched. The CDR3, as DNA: TGTGCCAGCAGTTTCAGACAGGGGGCTGAAGCTTTCTTT. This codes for CASSFRQGAEAFF.

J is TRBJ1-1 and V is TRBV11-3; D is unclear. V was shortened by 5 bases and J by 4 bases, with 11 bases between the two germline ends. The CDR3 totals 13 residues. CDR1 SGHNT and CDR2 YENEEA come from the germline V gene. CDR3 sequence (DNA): TGTGCCAGCAGCCCCATTCGGGGCACTGAAGCTTTCTTT. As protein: CASSPIRGTEAFF.

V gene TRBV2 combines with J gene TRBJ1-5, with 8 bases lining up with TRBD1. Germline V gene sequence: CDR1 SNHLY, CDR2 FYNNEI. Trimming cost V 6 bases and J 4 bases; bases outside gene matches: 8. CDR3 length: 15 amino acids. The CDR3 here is CASSGQGALNQPQHF. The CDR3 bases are TGTGCCAGCAGCGGTCAGGGGGCCCTTAATCAGCCCCAGCATTTT.

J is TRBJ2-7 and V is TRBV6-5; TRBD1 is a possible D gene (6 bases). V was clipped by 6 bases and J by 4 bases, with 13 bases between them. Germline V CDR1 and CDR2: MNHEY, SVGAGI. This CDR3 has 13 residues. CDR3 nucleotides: TGTGCCAGCAGGCCCCAGGGGCCTTACGAGCAGTACTTC. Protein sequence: CASRPQGPYEQYF.

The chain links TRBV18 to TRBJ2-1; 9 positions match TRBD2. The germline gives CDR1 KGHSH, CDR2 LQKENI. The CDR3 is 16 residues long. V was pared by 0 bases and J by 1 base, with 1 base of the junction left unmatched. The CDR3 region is CASSPPAGGSYNEQFF. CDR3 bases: TGTGCCAGCTCACCACCAGCGGGAGGTTCCTACAATGAGCAGTTCTTC.

CDR3 DNA: TGTGCCGGCCGGAGGACGAACGAGCAGTACTTC. This gives the protein CAGRRTNEQYF. The chain employs TRBV3-1 (or the pseudogene TRBV3-2) and TRBJ2-7; perhaps TRBD2 as D (5 bases). Per germline, CDR1 LGHDT and CDR2 YNNKEL (reference sequence). V was shortened by 11 bases and J by 5 bases, with 13 bases between the two germline ends. The CDR3 has 11 amino acids.

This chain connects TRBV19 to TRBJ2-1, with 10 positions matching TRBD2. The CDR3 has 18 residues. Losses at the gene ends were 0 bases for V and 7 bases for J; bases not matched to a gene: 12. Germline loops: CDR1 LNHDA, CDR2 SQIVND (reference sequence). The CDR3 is CASSIDPRTSGSGNEQFF. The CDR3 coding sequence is TGTGCCAGTAGTATAGATCCCCGGACTAGCGGATCGGGAAATGAGCAGTTCTTC.

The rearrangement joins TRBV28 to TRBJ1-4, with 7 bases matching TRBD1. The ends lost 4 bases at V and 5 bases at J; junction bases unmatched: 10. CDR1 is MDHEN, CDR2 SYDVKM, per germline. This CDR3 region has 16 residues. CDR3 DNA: TGTGCCAGCAGTTCGGGGGTGGTACAGGGGAATGAAAAACTGTTTTTT. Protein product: CASSSGVVQGNEKLFF. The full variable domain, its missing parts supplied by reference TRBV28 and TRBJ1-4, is DVKVTQSSRYLVKRTGEKVFLECVQDMDHENMFWYRQDPGLGLRLIYFSYDVKMKEKGDIPEGYSVSREKKERFSLILESASTNQTSMYLCASSSGVVQGNEKLFFGSGTQLSVL.

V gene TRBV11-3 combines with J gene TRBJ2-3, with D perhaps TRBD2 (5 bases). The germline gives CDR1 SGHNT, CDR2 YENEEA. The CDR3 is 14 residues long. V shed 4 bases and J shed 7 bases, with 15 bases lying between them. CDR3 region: CASSSRSEGNTQYF. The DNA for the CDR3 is TGTGCCAGCAGCTCCCGATCCGAGGGAAATACGCAGTATTTT. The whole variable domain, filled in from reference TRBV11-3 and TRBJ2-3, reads EAGVVQSPRYKIIEKKQPVAFWCNPISGHNTLYWYLQNLGQGPELLIRYENEEAVDDSQLPKDRFSAERLKGVDSTLKIQPAELGDSAVYLCASSSRSEGNTQYFGPGTRLTVL.

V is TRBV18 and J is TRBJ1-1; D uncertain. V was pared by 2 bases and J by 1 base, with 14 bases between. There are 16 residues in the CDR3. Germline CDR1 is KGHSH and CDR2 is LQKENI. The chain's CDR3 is CASSPNVGGANTEAFF. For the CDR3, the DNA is TGTGCCAGCTCACCAAACGTAGGAGGAGCGAACACTGAAGCTTTCTTT.

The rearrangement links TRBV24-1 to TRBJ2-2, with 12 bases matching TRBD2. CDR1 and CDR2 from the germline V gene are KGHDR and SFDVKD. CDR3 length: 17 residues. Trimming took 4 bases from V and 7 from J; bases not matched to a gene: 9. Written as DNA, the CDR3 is TGTGCCACCAGTGACCCGGAGACTAGCGGGAGTCTCGGGGAGCTGTTTTTT. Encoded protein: CATSDPETSGSLGELFF.

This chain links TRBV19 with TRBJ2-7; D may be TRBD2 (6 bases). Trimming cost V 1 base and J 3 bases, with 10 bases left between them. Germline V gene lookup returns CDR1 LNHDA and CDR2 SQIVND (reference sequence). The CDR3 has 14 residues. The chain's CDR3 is CASSIGGGIYEQYF. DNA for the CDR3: TGTGCCAGTAGTATAGGGGGCGGGATCTACGAGCAGTACTTC.

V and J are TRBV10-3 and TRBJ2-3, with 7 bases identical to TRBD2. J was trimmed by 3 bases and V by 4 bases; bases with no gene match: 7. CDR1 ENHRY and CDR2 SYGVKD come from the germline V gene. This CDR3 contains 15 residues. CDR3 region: CAISGLAVGTDTQYF. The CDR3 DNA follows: TGTGCCATCAGTGGCCTAGCGGTAGGGACAGATACGCAGTATTTT.

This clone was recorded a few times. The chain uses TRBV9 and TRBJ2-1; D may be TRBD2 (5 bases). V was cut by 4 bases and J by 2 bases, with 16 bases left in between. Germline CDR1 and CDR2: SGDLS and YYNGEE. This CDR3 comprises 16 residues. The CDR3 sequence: CASSTMVAQAYNEQFF. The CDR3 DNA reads TGTGCCAGCAGCACGATGGTAGCGCAAGCCTACAATGAGCAGTTCTTC.

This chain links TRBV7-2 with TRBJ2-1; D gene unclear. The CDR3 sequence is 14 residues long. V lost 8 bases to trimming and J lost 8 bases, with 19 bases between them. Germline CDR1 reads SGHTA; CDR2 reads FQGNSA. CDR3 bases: TGTGCCAGCTCCCGTGTGGGCCCCAGAGATGAGCAGTTCTTC. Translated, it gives CASSRVGPRDEQFF.